The rows below give T cell receptor beta chains drawn from one sample of a study of cytomegalovirus exposure and HLA in healthy donors. The table came from immunoSEQ multiplex PCR; TCRdb's copy has only in-frame clones and leaves some out. The sample totals about 190,000 clones. Sequenced: PBMCs. The receptors derive from a man aged 30 to 45 in good health and CMV-seronegative. Each CDR3 is given with its conserved first and last residue. A D gene is named only where the DNA matches it firmly.

v_call,d_call,j_call,cdr3_nt,cdr3_aa
TRBV2,TRBD2,TRBJ2-1,TGTGCCAGCAGCGGACTAGCGGGACTTATTAGCTCCTACAATGAGCAGTTCTTC,CASSGLAGLISSYNEQFF
TRBV7-9,NA,TRBJ1-3,TGTGCCAGCAGCATAACAGCCTGGGAGGAAGACGGAAACACCATATATTTT,CASSITAWEEDGNTIYF
TRBV10-3,NA,TRBJ1-5,TGTGCCATCAGTGACCCCTCATTACTCAATCAGCCCCAGCATTTT,CAISDPSLLNQPQHF
TRBV6-5,NA,TRBJ2-3,TGTGCCAGCAGTTACTATCCGGCAGATACGCAGTATTTT,CASSYYPADTQYF
TRBV10-2,TRBD1,TRBJ1-6,TGCGCCAGCAGCCAGGACAGGGGGCTCGATTCACCCCTCCACTTT,CASSQDRGLDSPLHF
TRBV29-1,TRBD1,TRBJ2-3,TGCAGCGTTGCATTAGGGACAGCCAGTACAGATACGCAGTATTTT,CSVALGTASTDTQYF
TRBV5-1,NA,TRBJ2-5,TGCGCCAGCGCAGGAGAGACCCAGTACTTC,CASAGETQYF
TRBV29-1,TRBD2,TRBJ2-7,TGCAGCGTCGAAGATCTGGCGGGGAGGGGCTACGAGCAGTACTTC,CSVEDLAGRGYEQYF
TRBV7-8,TRBD2,TRBJ2-7,TGTGCCAGCAGCGCTCGACCGGGACTACCCGGGCTCGACACGTACGAGCAGTACTTC,CASSARPGLPGLDTYEQYF
TRBV28,NA,TRBJ1-2,TGTGCCAGCAGTTTGGGGGCACGGGGCAACTATGGCTACACCTTC,CASSLGARGNYGYTF
TRBV10-1,NA,TRBJ1-5,TGCGCCAGCAGTGAGTTGCTAGCCCGGTGCAATCAGCCCCAGCATTTT,CASSELLARCNQPQHF
TRBV6-6,NA,TRBJ2-7,TGTGCCAGCAGTTACGGCGCGGTGCCCTACGAGCAGTACTTC,CASSYGAVPYEQYF
TRBV11-2,NA,TRBJ2-7,TGTGCCAGCAGCTTAAGAATCGTAGAGGAGCAGTACTTC,CASSLRIVEEQYF
TRBV5-4,NA,TRBJ1-2,TGTGCCAGCAGCCCACCCACAGGGATTCATGGCTACACCTTC,CASSPPTGIHGYTF
TRBV4-1,NA,TRBJ2-1,TGCGCCAGCAGCCAAAATGGAGGGTACAATGAGCAGTTCTTC,CASSQNGGYNEQFF
TRBV19,NA,TRBJ2-1,TGTGCCAGTAGTAGTACTACAGGGAGTAGCTCCTACAATGAGCAGTTCTTC,CASSSTTGSSSYNEQFF
TRBV6-6,NA,TRBJ2-1,TGTGCCAGCAGTTACAAGAGTGTAGCCTCCTACAATGAGCAGTTCTTC,CASSYKSVASYNEQFF
TRBV30,NA,TRBJ1-2,TGTGCCTGGAGTGCCGCGGGCTACACCTTC,CAWSAAGYTF
TRBV5-4,NA,TRBJ2-7,TGTGCCAGCAGCTTGGATAGCTTAAGCTACGAGCAGTACTTC,CASSLDSLSYEQYF
TRBV7-9,NA,TRBJ1-2,TGTGCCAGCAGCTTAGAGTGGGGCCAGGCTTACGGCTACACCTTC,CASSLEWGQAYGYTF
TRBV19,NA,TRBJ1-5,TGTGCCAGTAGTCGGGGGGCGAGTCAGCCCCAGCATTTT,CASSRGASQPQHF
TRBV6-5,TRBD2,TRBJ2-7,TGTGCCAGCAGCCGGGGCGGGGGCTACGAGCAGTACTTC,CASSRGGGYEQYF
TRBV6-5,TRBD1,TRBJ2-5,TGTGCCAGCAGTTTAGGGACAGGGGATGGTCTCGAGACCCAGTACTTC,CASSLGTGDGLETQYF
TRBV5-4,TRBD1,TRBJ2-5,TGTGCCAGCAGCTTGGGGGGGACAGGGGGACGAGAGACCCAGTACTTC,CASSLGGTGGRETQYF
TRBV7-9,NA,TRBJ2-7,TGTGCCAGCAGCTCCGCTTACCTCTCTACGCCGTACTTC,CASSSAYLSTPYF
TRBV2,NA,TRBJ2-7,TGTGCCAGCAGGTACCGGGACACCTCCTACGAGCAGTACTTC,CASRYRDTSYEQYF
TRBV30,NA,TRBJ1-1,TGTGCCTGGAGTCGGGGGGCGAACACTGAAGCTTTCTTT,CAWSRGANTEAFF
TRBV4-1,NA,TRBJ1-4,TGCGCCAGCAGCCAAGATCGAAACAGGGTAAATGAAAAACTGTTTTTT,CASSQDRNRVNEKLFF
TRBV30,TRBD2,TRBJ2-1,TGTGCCCAGCAGGTAGCGGGAGGAATTGAGCAGTTCTTC,CAQQVAGGIEQFF
TRBV29-1,TRBD1,TRBJ2-7,TGCAGCGCTATACGACAGGGGCACGACTACGAGCAGTACTTC,CSAIRQGHDYEQYF
TRBV5-4,NA,TRBJ1-3,TGTGCCAGCAGCAAGGAGGGTCTCTCTGGAAACACCATATATTTT,CASSKEGLSGNTIYF